The present T cell receptor beta chain was sequenced within a study of T cell responses to AZD1222 COVID-19 vaccine. The ends were cut back, 6 bases at V and 8 bases at J, with 13 bases in the middle. The CDR3 consists of 12 residues. Germline lookup yields CDR1 MDHEN and CDR2 SYDVKM. This clone was detected only a few times. Produced via immunoSEQ multiplex PCR; TCRdb's table is partial and in-frame only. The sample contains 130,000 to 150,000 clones, about 93% of which appear only once. This receptor was obtained from an adult in good health. This material consisted of peripheral blood, taken on day 0 of AZD1222 vaccination. The chain recombines TRBV28 with TRBJ1-2, with a tentative D call TRBD1 (6 bases). CDR3: CASSYRVWGYTF. The CDR3 coding sequence is TGTGCCAGCAGCTACAGGGTGTGGGGCTACACCTTC.